Below, 17 T cell receptor beta chains from the same sample are listed, as sequenced in a study of T cells in Graves' hyperthyroidism and ophthalmopathy. Amplification yielded TCR beta CDR3 regions, with RNA transcripts as the source. A set of HTBI primers served as the primers for a first-round RT-PCR of the TCR CDR3. TCRdb reprocessed the multiplex PCR reads via MiXCR and lists one record per CDR3 protein. Of fewer than 500,000 distinct CDR3 sequences listed, roughly 12% are singletons. The sequencing input was blood. Receptors originate from a man under 40 with Graves' hyperthyroidism that later progressed to Graves' ophthalmopathy.

This chain uses TRBV24-1 with TRBJ2-1; D unclear. This CDR3 has 12 residues. Trimming took off 5 bases at V and 6 bases at J, with 7 bases between the two ends. Per the germline V gene, CDR1 is KGHDR and CDR2 is SFDVKD. Written as DNA, the CDR3 is TGTGCCACCAGTGGTCTCGGCAATGAGCAGTTCTTC. Translating gives CATSGLGNEQFF.

The chain uses TRBV27 and TRBJ2-7, with 7 bases lining up with TRBD1. From germline, CDR1 is MNHEY and CDR2 SMNVEV (reference sequence). The CDR3 contains 15 residues. V was pared by 5 bases and J by 5 bases, with 12 bases of the junction left unmatched. CDR3 in amino acids: CASSLRRQGSDEQYF. In nucleotides, the CDR3 is TGTGCCAGCAGTCTAAGGAGACAGGGTAGCGACGAGCAGTACTTC.

This clonotype has just a few counts. The CDR3: CASSQGPRGTDTQYF. The CDR3 DNA is TGCGCCAGCAGCCAGGGACCGCGGGGGACAGATACGCAGTATTTT. The chain links TRBV5-1 to TRBJ2-3; 7 bases map to TRBD2. Germline values: CDR1 SGHRS, CDR2 YFSETQ. There are 15 residues in the CDR3. Trimming at V came to 4 bases and at J to 3 bases, leaving 8 bases not matched to a gene.

This clonotype was seen ten or more times. This sequence joins TRBV5-5 and TRBJ1-5; D ambiguous. This CDR3 is built from 15 residues. Germline V gene lookup returns CDR1 SGHKS and CDR2 YYEKEE (reference sequence). The ends were cut back, 2 bases at V and 7 bases at J, with 16 bases in the middle. The CDR3 DNA is TGTGCCAGCAGCTTTTCCCCGGGAGGAGGCCAGCCCCAGCATTTT. Residues: CASSFSPGGGQPQHF.

This clonotype was seen repeatedly, ten times or more. The rearrangement joins TRBV19 to TRBJ1-1, with D unresolved. Trimming removed 9 bases from V and 4 bases from J, with 15 bases in between. This CDR3 contains 13 residues. CDR1 is LNHDA, CDR2 SQIVND, per germline (reference sequence). Written as DNA, the CDR3 is TGTGCCAGCAGTCCAACAGTTATCACTGAAGCTTTCTTT. It yields the protein CASSPTVITEAFF.

The V gene is TRBV6-1, the J gene TRBJ1-5; D unclear. This CDR3 region has 13 residues. From germline, CDR1 is MNHNS and CDR2 SASEGT. V was cut by 1 base and J by 6 bases, with 7 bases left in between. As DNA, the CDR3 is TGTGCCAGCAGTGAAGATCAAGGTCAGCCCCAGCATTTT. Its translation: CASSEDQGQPQHF.

This clonotype was counted at least ten times. The V call is TRBV3-1, the J call TRBJ1-1; possible D gene TRBD1, 5 bases. CDR1 and CDR2 from the germline V gene are LGHDT and YNNKEL (reference sequence). The CDR3 totals 16 residues. Trimming removed 2 bases from V and 6 bases from J, with 19 bases in between. The DNA for the CDR3 is TGTGCCAGCAGCCAACAGGACACTTTCCAAGGCGCTGAAGCTTTCTTT. Its protein is CASSQQDTFQGAEAFF.

This clonotype has just a few counts. The genes are TRBV5-1 and TRBJ2-5; TRBD1 aligns across 8 bases. This CDR3 comprises 14 residues. Germline-derived CDR1 and CDR2 are SGHRS and YFSETQ. Trimming removed 3 bases from V and 5 bases from J; junction bases left unmatched: 6. The CDR3 DNA follows: TGCGCCAGCAGCTCGTGGACAGGGTTCGAGACCCAGTACTTC. It specifies CASSSWTGFETQYF.

This clonotype was seen many times. The gene calls are TRBV7-9 and TRBJ1-1; D remains unclear. Germline V CDR1 and CDR2: SEHNR, FQNEAQ (reference sequence). V lost 1 base, J lost 0 bases, and 6 bases lay in between. The CDR3 has 14 amino acids. The CDR3 nucleotides are TGTGCCAGCAGCTTAGAGTACATGAACACTGAAGCTTTCTTT. Amino acids: CASSLEYMNTEAFF.

This clonotype came up many times. The V gene is TRBV28, the J gene TRBJ1-5; 7 bases map to TRBD1. V shed 6 bases, J shed 2 bases, and the junction held 7 bases outside the gene matches. CDR3 length equals 15 residues. Germline V gene lookup returns CDR1 MDHEN and CDR2 SYDVKM. The CDR3 bases are TGTGCCAGCAGGTCAGGGGGTACGGGCAATCAGCCCCAGCATTTT. This sequence encodes CASRSGGTGNQPQHF.

This clonotype appeared once. The V gene is TRBV6-5, the J gene TRBJ1-2; no firm D call. V gave up 0 bases and J gave up 5 bases, with 7 bases separating them. This CDR3 comprises 13 residues. Per germline, CDR1 MNHEY and CDR2 SVGAGI. The CDR3 here is CASSYSQGYGYTF. DNA of the CDR3: TGTGCCAGCAGTTACTCTCAAGGATATGGCTACACCTTC.

This clonotype was seen a handful of times. V gene TRBV19 combines with J gene TRBJ1-1; D not certain. Germline CDR1 and CDR2: LNHDA and SQIVND (reference sequence). Trimming pared 4 bases from V and 8 bases from J, leaving 11 bases between. The length of the CDR3 is 12 residues. The CDR3 region is CASSTVKKEAFF. CDR3 bases: TGTGCCAGTAGTACAGTTAAAAAAGAAGCTTTCTTT.

Note on this clonotype: A much larger clone differs from this one at a single base, so this may be a read error. The chain couples TRBV28 to TRBJ2-3, with D possibly matching TRBD1 (5 bases). This CDR3 contains 14 residues. Germline values: CDR1 MDHEN, CDR2 SYDVKM. With 3 bases removed from V and 5 bases from J, the gap between germline ends came to 12 bases. The CDR3 reads CASSLERGGDTQYF. The DNA of the CDR3 is TGTGCCAGCAGTTTGGAAAGGGGCGGAGATACGCAGTATTTT. The full variable domain, in which reference TRBV28 and TRBJ2-3 provide the parts outside the CDR3, is DVKVTQSSRYLVKRTGEKVFLECVQDMDHENMFWYRQDPGLGLRLIYFSYDVKMKEKGDIPEGYSVSREKKERFSLILESASTNQTSMYLCASSLERGGDTQYFGPGTRLTVL.

For this clonotype: One end of the junction does not line up with germline, which may come from a read error. V usage is TRBV18 and J usage is TRBJ2-7, with D unclear. The CDR3 length is 13 residues. The germline V gene encodes CDR1 KGHSH and CDR2 LQKENI. CDR3 residues: CASSPLPTYEEYF. As DNA, the CDR3 is TGTGCCAGCTCACCATTACCAACCTACGAGGAGTACTTC.

The chain employs TRBV29-1 and TRBJ2-1; 10 nucleotides line up with TRBD2. CDR1 SQVTM and CDR2 ANQGSEA come from the germline V gene. J lost 0 bases, V lost 7 bases, and 9 bases had no gene match. The CDR3 runs 16 residues. For the CDR3, the DNA is TGCAGCGCGCAAAGGGGACTAGCGAGCTCCTACAATGAGCAGTTCTTC. It yields the protein CSAQRGLASSYNEQFF.

In this sample, this clonotype turned up a few times. This could be a read error, since a much larger clone is one nucleotide away. V is TRBV28 and J is TRBJ1-2; the D is unclear. The CDR3 spans 13 residues. Germline V gives CDR1 MDHEN, CDR2 SYDVKM. CDR3 protein: CAGSFRWDYGYTF. As DNA, the CDR3 is TGTGCCGGCAGTTTTAGGTGGGACTATGGCTACACCTTC.

This clonotype was seen at least ten times. The rearrangement uses TRBV5-1 and TRBJ1-1; TRBD1 is a possible D gene (6 bases). Trimming removed 2 bases from V and 6 bases from J, with 17 bases in between. The CDR3 is 15 amino acids. Germline assignment: CDR1 SGHRS and CDR2 YFSETQ. The CDR3 DNA sequence: TGCGCCAGCAGCTTTCGACAGGCAGAGTTATCTGAAGCTTTCTTT. Amino acid sequence: CASSFRQAELSEAFF.